This entry lists 5 T cell receptor beta chains sequenced from one sample in a study of identical twins. TCRdb redid the calling of the 5' RACE reads with MiXCR, one entry per CDR3 protein. The sample yields a few hundred thousand distinct CDR3 sequences, 15% to 20% seen once. The sample consisted of naive T cells sorted from blood. The origin of the receptors is a man in his fifties or sixties in good health.

The J gene is TRBJ2-1, the V gene TRBV10-3, with TRBD2 identical over 8 bases. Germline trimming cut 3 bases from V and 4 bases from J; bases unmatched to any gene: 8. Germline assignment: CDR1 ENHRY and CDR2 SYGVKD. The CDR3 length is 16 residues. The CDR3 reads CAISDISGDPYNEQFF. The CDR3 coding sequence is TGTGCCATCAGTGACATTAGCGGGGACCCTTACAATGAGCAGTTCTTC.

The CDR3 DNA reads as TGTGCCAGCAGTGAAGGGACTCGTCTGAGGGAGCAGTACTTC. This gives the protein CASSEGTRLREQYF. The J gene is TRBJ2-7, the V gene TRBV6-1, with a possible D match to TRBD2 (5 bases). Deletions cut 1 base from V and 7 bases from J, with 14 bases between. This CDR3 has 14 amino acids. CDR1 MNHNS and CDR2 SASEGT come from the germline V gene.

This clonotype was detected many times. The chain is built from TRBV10-2 and TRBJ2-7, with 12 bases identical to TRBD2. From germline, CDR1 is WSHSY and CDR2 SAAADI. Trimming took 6 bases from V and 0 from J; bases not matched to a gene: 3. This CDR3 contains 15 residues. CDR3 in DNA: TGCGCCAGCAGGGTGACTAGCGGGAGCTCCTACGAGCAGTACTTC. It translates to CASRVTSGSSYEQYF.

This clonotype was seen repeatedly, ten times or more. The V gene is TRBV5-1, the J gene TRBJ2-1; a possible D gene is TRBD1 (6 bases). The CDR3 spans 15 residues. The V end was cut by 4 bases, the J end by 1 base, with 12 bases between. Germline CDR1 SGHRS, CDR2 YFSETQ. The CDR3 nucleotides are TGCGCCAGCAGCCTGCCAGGGGATTCCTACAATGAGCAGTTCTTC. Its translation: CASSLPGDSYNEQFF.

This clonotype was found a few times. This chain joins TRBV6-1 and TRBJ2-1; 11 bases match TRBD2. Germline-derived CDR1 and CDR2 are MNHNS and SASEGT. V shed 5 bases, J shed 0 bases, and the junction held 6 bases outside the gene matches. The CDR3 covers 17 residues. CDR3 region: CASSKRLAGSSYNEQFF. For the CDR3, the DNA is TGTGCCAGCAGTAAACGACTAGCGGGGAGCTCCTACAATGAGCAGTTCTTC.